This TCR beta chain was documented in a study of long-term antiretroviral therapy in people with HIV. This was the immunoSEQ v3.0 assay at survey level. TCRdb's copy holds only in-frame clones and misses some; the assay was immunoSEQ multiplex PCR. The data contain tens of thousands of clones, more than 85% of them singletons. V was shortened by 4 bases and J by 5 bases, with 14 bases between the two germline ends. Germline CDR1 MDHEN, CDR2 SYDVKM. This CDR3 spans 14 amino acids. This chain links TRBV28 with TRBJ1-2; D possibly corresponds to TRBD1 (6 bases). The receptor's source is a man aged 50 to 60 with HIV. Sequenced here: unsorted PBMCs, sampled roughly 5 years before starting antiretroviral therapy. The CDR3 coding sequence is TGTGCCAGCAGTTCGGGGGCCTCTTGGTATGGCTACACCTTC. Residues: CASSSGASWYGYTF.